Following are 26 T cell receptor beta chains from one sample sequenced in a study of cytomegalovirus exposure and HLA in healthy donors. In the PCR, 60 Vbeta and 13 Jbeta primers were used. Profiled with immunoSEQ multiplex PCR; TCRdb holds only in-frame clones, not every one. The sample consists of 110,000 or so clones, 70% to 85% of them appearing once. The specimen was PBMCs. These receptors were collected from a woman aged 40 to 49 in good health and CMV-seropositive.

CDR3 bases: TGTGCCTGTACACCTAGGACATTGAACTACGAGCAGTACTTC. This codes for CACTPRTLNYEQYF. The chain employs TRBV30 and TRBJ2-7; D possibly corresponds to TRBD1 (5 bases). CDR1 is GTSNPN, CDR2 SVGIG, per germline (reference sequence). Trimming stripped 6 bases from V and 3 bases from J, with 18 bases between. This CDR3 is 14 amino acids long.

This chain uses TRBV5-1 with TRBJ1-2; possibly TRBD1 for D (6 bases). The V and J ends lost 4 bases and 2 bases respectively, with 18 bases between them. The CDR3 is made up of 16 amino acids. Germline values: CDR1 SGHRS, CDR2 YFSETQ. The CDR3 DNA sequence: TGCGCCAGCAGCCCCGACGCCGGACAGTTAAACTATGGCTACACCTTC. Protein sequence: CASSPDAGQLNYGYTF.

The chain employs TRBV6-6 and TRBJ1-2; D might be TRBD1 (6 bases). The CDR3 has 13 amino acids. CDR1 and CDR2 (germline): MNHNY, SVGAGI (reference sequence). Trimming cost V 2 bases and J 6 bases, with 10 bases left between them. The CDR3 DNA reads as TGTGCCAGCAGTTACCAGGGGATGGATGGCTACACCTTC. Its protein is CASSYQGMDGYTF.

The chain couples TRBV6-1 to TRBJ1-1; D is perhaps TRBD1 (5 bases). The V gene's germline CDR1 is MNHNS and CDR2 SASEGT. This CDR3 region has 15 residues. Trimming removed 8 bases at V and 1 base at J, with 17 bases between. CDR3 sequence reads: CASVDRGGSNTEAFF. CDR3 coding DNA: TGTGCCAGCGTCGACCGGGGGGGTTCGAACACTGAAGCTTTCTTT.

The J gene is TRBJ1-1, the V gene TRBV7-8; D possibly corresponds to TRBD1 (5 bases). Germline V lookup: CDR1 SGHVS, CDR2 FQNEAQ. This CDR3 is built from 13 residues. V was shortened by 1 base and J by 6 bases, with 9 bases between the two germline ends. For the CDR3, the DNA is TGTGCCAGCAGCTTAGAAGTCAGGGCTGAAGCTTTCTTT. It codes for CASSLEVRAEAFF. Combining the CDR3 with reference TRBV7-8 and TRBJ1-1 gives the whole variable domain GAGVSQSPRYKVAKRGQDVALRCDPISGHVSLFWYQQALGQGPEFLTYFQNEAQLDKSGLPSDRFFAERPEGSVSTLKIQRTQQEDSAVYLCASSLEVRAEAFFGQGTRLTVV.

This chain joins TRBV30 and TRBJ1-1, with a possible D match to TRBD1 (5 bases). Looked up from germline, CDR1 is GTSNPN and CDR2 is SVGIG (reference sequence). Deletions cut 7 bases from V and 6 bases from J, with 9 bases between. The CDR3 length is 10 residues. The CDR3 loop reads CALDSPEAFF. Here the CDR3 DNA reads TGTGCCTTAGACAGTCCTGAAGCTTTCTTT.

The chain joins TRBV12-5 to TRBJ2-1, with 7 nucleotides matching TRBD2. The V gene's germline CDR1 is LGHNT and CDR2 FRNRAP. This CDR3 contains 14 residues. V shed 4 bases and J 3 bases; nucleotides not matched to a gene: 3. CDR3 nucleotides: TGTGCTAGTGGTTCGGAGCGGGGCTACAATGAGCAGTTCTTC. Translating it yields CASGSERGYNEQFF.

The chain couples TRBV15 to TRBJ1-1; unclear D gene. V lost 1 base to trimming and J lost 8 bases, with 8 bases between them. Germline values: CDR1 LNHNV, CDR2 YYDKDF (reference sequence). CDR3 size: 12 residues. The CDR3 loop is CATSRAGFEAFF. In DNA, the CDR3 is TGTGCCACCAGCAGAGCGGGATTCGAAGCTTTCTTT.

The V gene is TRBV5-1, the J gene TRBJ2-5, with 12 bases lining up with TRBD2. The germline V gene encodes CDR1 SGHRS and CDR2 YFSETQ. V was clipped by 0 bases and J by 3 bases; unmatched bases: 6. The CDR3 is 17 amino acids. The CDR3 loop is CASSLAPSSGGEETQYF. CDR3 DNA sequence: TGCGCCAGCAGCTTGGCACCCTCTAGCGGGGGGGAAGAGACCCAGTACTTC.

The rearrangement joins TRBV6-1 to TRBJ2-5; 7 nucleotides match TRBD1. V lost 5 bases, J lost 5 bases, and 8 bases stayed unmatched. CDR1 is MNHNS and CDR2 is SASEGT in the germline V gene. The CDR3 length is 14 residues. The CDR3 here is CASSLTGLRETQYF. The CDR3 bases are TGTGCCAGCAGTTTGACAGGGTTGAGGGAGACCCAGTACTTC.

The chain employs TRBV6-1 and TRBJ2-7; TRBD2 agrees at 11 bases. Trimming took 10 bases from V and 1 from J; bases not matched to a gene: 6. The CDR3 has 14 amino acids. CDR1 MNHNS and CDR2 SASEGT come from the germline V gene. DNA of the CDR3: TGTGCCACCAACCGACTAGCGGGGTCCTACGAGCAGTACTTC. It encodes CATNRLAGSYEQYF.

The V gene is TRBV6-4, the J gene TRBJ1-1, with D hard to call. The ends were cut back, 4 bases at V and 1 base at J, with 7 bases in the middle. CDR3 length equals 13 residues. CDR1 is MRHNA, CDR2 SNTAGT, per germline. CDR3 region: CASSARENTEAFF. For the CDR3, the DNA is TGTGCCAGCAGTGCCCGGGAGAACACTGAAGCTTTCTTT.

This clone was seen a handful of times. V and J are TRBV6-5 and TRBJ2-3, with TRBD2 matching 11 bases. Trimming cost V 6 bases and J 0 bases; bases outside gene matches: 2. The germline V gene encodes CDR1 MNHEY and CDR2 SVGAGI. The CDR3 runs to 15 residues. DNA for the CDR3: TGTGCCAGCAGGCTAGCGGGAGGCAGCACAGATACGCAGTATTTT. This codes for CASRLAGGSTDTQYF.

This chain joins TRBV5-6 and TRBJ2-2, with 11 positions matching TRBD2. V shed 2 bases and J 5 bases; nucleotides not matched to a gene: 2. Germline-derived CDR1 and CDR2 are SGHDT and YYEEEE. The CDR3 is 15 amino acids. DNA for the CDR3: TGTGCCAGCAGCTTTAGCGGGGGGGGAACCGGGGAGCTGTTTTTT. It translates to CASSFSGGGTGELFF.

The chain couples TRBV6-1 to TRBJ2-5; D possibly corresponds to TRBD1 (5 bases). Germline CDR1 reads MNHNS; CDR2 reads SASEGT. The V end was cut by 5 bases, the J end by 5 bases, with 9 bases between. The CDR3 spans 12 residues. The CDR3 DNA reads as TGTGCCAGCAGTAAGGGGATGGAGACCCAGTACTTC. This encodes CASSKGMETQYF.

The V gene is TRBV19, the J gene TRBJ1-5; tentative D call: TRBD1 (5 bases). Trimming removed 2 bases at V and 8 bases at J, with 10 bases between. The CDR3 contains 13 residues. Germline-derived CDR1 and CDR2 are LNHDA and SQIVND (reference sequence). DNA for the CDR3: TGTGCCAGTAGTATAAGGTCGGGGGAGCCCCAGCATTTT. The encoded protein is CASSIRSGEPQHF.

The chain carries TRBV28 and TRBJ2-2, with 9 positions matching TRBD2. Germline loops: CDR1 MDHEN, CDR2 SYDVKM. The CDR3 runs to 15 residues. V gave up 7 bases and J gave up 5 bases; unmatched junction bases: 8. The CDR3, as DNA: TGTGCCAGCAACAATAGCGGGAGATTTACCGGGGAGCTGTTTTTT. Its protein product is CASNNSGRFTGELFF. The variable domain in full, completed from reference TRBV28 and TRBJ2-2, reads DVKVTQSSRYLVKRTGEKVFLECVQDMDHENMFWYRQDPGLGLRLIYFSYDVKMKEKGDIPEGYSVSREKKERFSLILESASTNQTSMYLCASNNSGRFTGELFFGEGSRLTVL.

The chain joins TRBV5-1 to TRBJ1-1; the match to TRBD1 covers 8 bases. V dropped 3 bases and J dropped 5; count of bases not matched to a gene: 9. The germline gives CDR1 SGHRS, CDR2 YFSETQ. The length of the CDR3 is 15 residues. As DNA, the CDR3 is TGCGCCAGCAGCTCGCAACAGGGGGAGAGGACTGAAGCTTTCTTT. As protein: CASSSQQGERTEAFF. The whole variable domain, remainder taken from reference TRBV5-1 and TRBJ1-1, is KAGVTQTPRYLIKTRGQQVTLSCSPISGHRSVSWYQQTPGQGLQFLFEYFSETQRNKGNFPGRFSGRQFSNSRSEMNVSTLELGDSALYLCASSSQQGERTEAFFGQGTRLTVV.

The count of this clone is one. This sequence joins TRBV9 and TRBJ2-1; 9 bases line up with TRBD1. The V and J ends lost 0 bases and 7 bases, in that order; junction bases with no gene match: 14. The CDR3 has 18 amino acids. Germline CDR1 reads SGDLS; CDR2 reads YYNGEE. DNA for the CDR3: TGTGCCAGCAGCGTAGAGGAAGTTGGGGACAGGGTGGGGAATGAGCAGTTCTTC. It codes for CASSVEEVGDRVGNEQFF.

The chain has TRBV6-1 and TRBJ1-1; 7 bases map to TRBD1. The trim removed 7 bases at V and 3 bases at J, leaving 11 bases unmatched. Germline V gives CDR1 MNHNS, CDR2 SASEGT. There are 15 residues in the CDR3. CDR3 amino acids: CASMEGGYFDTEAFF. CDR3 nucleotides: TGTGCCAGCATGGAAGGGGGCTATTTTGACACTGAAGCTTTCTTT.

CDR3: CASSLDGGSNTEAFF. CDR3 DNA sequence: TGTGCCAGCAGCTTAGACGGCGGGTCGAACACTGAAGCTTTCTTT. This chain joins TRBV7-2 and TRBJ1-1; no definite D call. Germline-derived CDR1 and CDR2 are SGHTA and FQGNSA. The CDR3 runs to 15 residues. The ends were cut back, 1 base at V and 1 base at J, with 10 bases in the middle.

This clone has a handful of counts. The chain joins TRBV7-6 to TRBJ2-7, with TRBD1 matching 8 bases. Unmatched junction bases numbered 8, after V lost 5 bases and J lost 2 bases. The CDR3 is made up of 15 amino acids. Germline lookup yields CDR1 SGHVS and CDR2 FNYEAQ. The chain's CDR3 is CASSPGTGRAYEQYF. CDR3 DNA sequence: TGTGCCAGCAGCCCGGGGACAGGTAGAGCCTACGAGCAGTACTTC. The entire variable domain, with the rest obtained from reference TRBV7-6 and TRBJ2-7, is as follows: GAGVSQSPRYKVTKRGQDVALRCDPISGHVSLYWYRQALGQGPEFLTYFNYEAQQDKSGLPNDRFSAERPEGSISTLTIQRTEQRDSAMYRCASSPGTGRAYEQYFGPGTRLTVT.

The V gene is TRBV4-1, the J gene TRBJ1-2, with D hard to call. Germline lookup yields CDR1 MGHRA and CDR2 YSYEKL. This CDR3 comprises 14 residues. Trimming pared 2 bases from V and 4 bases from J, leaving 11 bases between. The CDR3 DNA follows: TGCGCCAGCAGCCAACTTGGACGGGGCTATGGCTACACCTTC. Translating gives CASSQLGRGYGYTF.

The genes are TRBV29-1 and TRBJ2-3; the match to TRBD2 covers 7 bases. The CDR3 is 15 residues long. Germline V gene sequence: CDR1 SQVTM, CDR2 ANQGSEA. The V gene end was trimmed by 5 bases and the J gene end by 1 base; junction bases not matched to a gene: 9. The CDR3 DNA is TGCAGCGTTCTATCCCGGGGGAGGGGCACAGATACGCAGTATTTT. Translating it yields CSVLSRGRGTDTQYF.

This chain joins TRBV10-3 and TRBJ1-1; D uncertain. The CDR3 covers 14 residues. CDR1 and CDR2 from the germline V gene are ENHRY and SYGVKD. Trimming left V 7 bases short and J 3 bases short, with 15 bases between. The CDR3 loop reads CAITRTSHDTEAFF. As DNA, the CDR3 is TGTGCCATCACCCGGACTTCTCACGACACTGAAGCTTTCTTT.

This clone was seen more than once but under ten times. The CDR3: CASRTSGQGPYEQYF. The CDR3 DNA reads TGTGCCAGCAGAACTTCGGGACAGGGGCCCTACGAGCAGTACTTC. The rearrangement uses TRBV6-1 and TRBJ2-7; TRBD1 aligns across 10 bases. The germline CDR1 and CDR2 sequences are MNHNS and SASEGT. Unmatched junction bases numbered 7, after V lost 6 bases and J lost 2 bases. The CDR3 length is 15 residues.